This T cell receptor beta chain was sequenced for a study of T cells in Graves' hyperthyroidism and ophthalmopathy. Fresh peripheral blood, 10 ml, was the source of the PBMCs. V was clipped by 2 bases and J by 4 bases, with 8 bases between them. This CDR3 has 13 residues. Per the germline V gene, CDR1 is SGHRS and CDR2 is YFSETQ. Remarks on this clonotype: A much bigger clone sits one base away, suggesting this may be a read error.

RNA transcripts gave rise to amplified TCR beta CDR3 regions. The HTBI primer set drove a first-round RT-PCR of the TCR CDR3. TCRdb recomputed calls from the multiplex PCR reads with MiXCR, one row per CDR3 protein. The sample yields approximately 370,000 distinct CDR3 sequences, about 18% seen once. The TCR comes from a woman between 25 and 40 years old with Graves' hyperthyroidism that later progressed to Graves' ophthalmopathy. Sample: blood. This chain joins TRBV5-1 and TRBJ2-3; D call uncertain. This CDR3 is CASSLEVADTQYF. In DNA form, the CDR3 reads TGCGCCAGCAGCTTAGAAGTCGCAGATACGCAGTATTTT.